This T cell receptor beta chain stems from a study of CD8+ T cells in alopecia areata. Whole-study findings and limits: Alopecia totalis/universalis scalp especially showed more expanded CD8+ clones than normal scalp. Shared TCR sequences were less clear between patients than in mice, possibly partly from HLA diversity.

Points on this clone: Antigen specificity is unknown.

Trimming took off 0 bases at V and 0 bases at J, with 6 bases between the two ends. The germline V gene has CDR1 LGHNA and CDR2 YSLEER. The CDR3 runs 15 residues. Peripheral blood samples and lesional scalp punch biopsies were obtained from alopecia areata patients. After isolation, RNA underwent reverse transcription to generate cDNA as the sequencing template. Profiling relied on immunoSEQ multiplex PCR, and the TCRdb table lists in-frame clones only, not all of them. The sample has 110,000 to 150,000 clones, around three fifths seen once. This chain joins TRBV4-3 and TRBJ1-3; D unclear. The sequence came from a human donor with alopecia areata. The sample here was CD4+ T cells sorted from blood, taken at week 0. As DNA, the CDR3 is TGCGCCAGCAGCCAAGAGGTACACTCTGGAAACACCATATATTTT. It encodes CASSQEVHSGNTIYF.